This T cell receptor beta chain was captured by sequencing in a study of cytotoxic CD8 clonotypes in ibrutinib-treated CLL. Whole-study context: By median around 69 months, approximately 12 had progressed and about 15 stayed remitted; responses had been 2 complete and about 24 partial.

With 5 bases removed from V and 2 bases from J, the gap between germline ends came to 12 bases. This CDR3 comprises 14 residues. CDR1 is SGHAT and CDR2 is FQDESV in the germline V gene (reference sequence). Overall study findings and caveats: Higher clonality was seen at ibrutinib response and a return toward baseline at progression.

In regard to this clone: The antigen is undetermined.

The method was immunoSEQ multiplex PCR; TCRdb's version includes in-frame clones alone and lacks a portion of them. The sample holds about 180,000 clones, less than 85% seen once. Genomic DNA in an amount of approximately 1.9 micrograms was extracted from cryopreserved PBMCs and used for the preparation of TCR beta libraries. The origin of this receptor is a human donor with chronic lymphocytic leukemia. The chain is built from TRBV11-1 and TRBJ1-2; D is ambiguous. This material consisted of PBMCs, taken after 24 months of ibrutinib treatment. The CDR3 protein is CASSRPPANYGYTF. The CDR3 DNA sequence: TGTGCCAGCAGCCGACCCCCGGCGAACTATGGCTACACCTTC.